This entry is about one TCR beta chain. The V and J ends lost 3 bases and 1 base, in that order; junction bases with no gene match: 6. The CDR3 covers 17 residues. In germline, CDR1 is SGHRS, CDR2 YFSETQ. The data were obtained in a study of blood T cell repertoires in COVID-19. About the research overall: The analysed material was cDNA or gDNA that came from T cells, B-cell-depleted T cells, or PBMCs.

Sequencing used immunoSEQ multiplex PCR; TCRdb keeps in-frame clones, though not all of them. The table records about 30,000 clones, about 91% of them present only once. This sequence joins TRBV5-1 and TRBJ2-6; 8 bases are shared with TRBD1. The sequencing input was peripheral blood. This sequence was found in a human donor in a cohort sampled during active COVID-19. The CDR3 protein is CASSWGDRSSGANVLTF. The CDR3 region has the DNA TGCGCCAGCAGCTGGGGGGACAGGAGTTCTGGGGCCAACGTCCTGACTTTC.